The clone carrying this TCR beta chain was observed a single time. The data were taken from a study of technical replicates of blood from four donors. Germline CDR1 SGHRS, CDR2 YFSETQ. Trimming cost V 0 bases and J 0 bases, with 7 bases left between them. The CDR3 totals 15 residues. Generated by immunoSEQ multiplex PCR, the TCRdb table keeps only in-frame clones and is missing some. The sample yields roughly 93,000 clones, roughly 96% seen once. Material for sequencing was T cells isolated from PBMCs. The clonotype was recovered from a human donor in good health. The chain joins TRBV5-1 to TRBJ1-5; no clear D. CDR3 protein: CASSLGAGSNQPQHF. CDR3 sequence (DNA): TGCGCCAGCAGCTTGGGGGCGGGTAGCAATCAGCCCCAGCATTTT.